This paragraph reports one T cell receptor beta chain. Its antigen is unidentified. The data were obtained in a study of cytomegalovirus exposure and HLA in healthy donors. Study-wide points: In presence/absence analyses, roughly uniform sequencing depth across donors was assumed.

CDR1 and CDR2 from the germline V gene are MDHEN and SYDVKM. J was trimmed by 5 bases and V by 4 bases; bases with no gene match: 10. This CDR3 region has 15 residues. Researchers ran the PCR with 60 Vbeta and 13 Jbeta primers. Method: immunoSEQ multiplex PCR; TCRdb's copy keeps in-frame clones and lacks some. The sample holds 150,000 to 160,000 clones; over 70% are singletons and the top ten take around 13%. Sequencing input: PBMCs. The chain combines TRBV28 with TRBJ2-7; 8 positions agree with TRBD2. The clonotype comes from a man aged 25-45 years in good health and CMV-seropositive. The CDR3 sequence: CASSSRREAGNEQYF. In DNA, the CDR3 is TGTGCCAGCAGTTCACGGCGGGAGGCGGGAAACGAGCAGTACTTC.